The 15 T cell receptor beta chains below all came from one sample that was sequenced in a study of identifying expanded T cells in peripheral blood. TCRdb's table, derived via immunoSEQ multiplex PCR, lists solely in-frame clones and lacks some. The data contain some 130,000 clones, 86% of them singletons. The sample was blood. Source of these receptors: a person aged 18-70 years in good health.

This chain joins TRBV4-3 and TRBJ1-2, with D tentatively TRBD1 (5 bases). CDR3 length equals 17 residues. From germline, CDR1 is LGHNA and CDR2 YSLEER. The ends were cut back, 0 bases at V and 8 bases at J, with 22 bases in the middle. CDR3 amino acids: CASSQEMLTRDRGGYTF. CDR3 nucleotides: TGCGCCAGCAGCCAAGAAATGCTCACGAGGGACCGCGGGGGCTACACCTTC.

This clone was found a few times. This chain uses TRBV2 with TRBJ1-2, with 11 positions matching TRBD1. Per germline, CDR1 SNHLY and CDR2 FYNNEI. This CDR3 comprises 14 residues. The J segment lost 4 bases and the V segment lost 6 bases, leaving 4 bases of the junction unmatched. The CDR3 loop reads CASRGQGAGYGYTF. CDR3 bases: TGTGCCAGCAGAGGACAGGGGGCTGGCTATGGCTACACCTTC.

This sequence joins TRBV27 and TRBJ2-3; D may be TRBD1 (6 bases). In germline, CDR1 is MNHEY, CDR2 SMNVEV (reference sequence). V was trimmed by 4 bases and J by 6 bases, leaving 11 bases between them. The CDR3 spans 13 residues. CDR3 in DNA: TGTGCCAGCAGTTCACAGGGACCCGATACGCAGTATTTT. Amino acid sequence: CASSSQGPDTQYF.

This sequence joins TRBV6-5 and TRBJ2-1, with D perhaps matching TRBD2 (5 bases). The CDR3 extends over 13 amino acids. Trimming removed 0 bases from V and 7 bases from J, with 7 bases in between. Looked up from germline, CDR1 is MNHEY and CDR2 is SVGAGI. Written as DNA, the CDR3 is TGTGCCAGCAGTTACTCGAGGGATAATGAGCAGTTCTTC. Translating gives CASSYSRDNEQFF.

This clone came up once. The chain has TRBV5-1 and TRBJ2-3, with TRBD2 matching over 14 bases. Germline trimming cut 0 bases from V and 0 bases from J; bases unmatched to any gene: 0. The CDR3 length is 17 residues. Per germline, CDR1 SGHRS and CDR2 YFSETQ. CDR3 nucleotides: TGCGCCAGCAGCTTGGGACTAGCGGGGGGGAGCACAGATACGCAGTATTTT. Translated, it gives CASSLGLAGGSTDTQYF.

In nucleotides, the CDR3 is TGTGCCAGCAGTCGACGTGTAACTAATGAAAAACTGTTTTTT. Protein: CASSRRVTNEKLFF. The rearrangement uses TRBV6-5 and TRBJ1-4; no clear D. Germline assignment: CDR1 MNHEY and CDR2 SVGAGI. Trimming cost V 5 bases and J 1 base, with 8 bases left between them. The CDR3 consists of 14 residues.

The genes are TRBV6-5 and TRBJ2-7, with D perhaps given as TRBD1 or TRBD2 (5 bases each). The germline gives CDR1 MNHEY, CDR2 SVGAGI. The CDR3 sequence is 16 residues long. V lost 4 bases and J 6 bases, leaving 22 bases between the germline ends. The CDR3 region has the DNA TGTGCCAGCAGTTTAAACCCCGGGACCTCAACGGGCGAGCAGTACTTC. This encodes CASSLNPGTSTGEQYF.

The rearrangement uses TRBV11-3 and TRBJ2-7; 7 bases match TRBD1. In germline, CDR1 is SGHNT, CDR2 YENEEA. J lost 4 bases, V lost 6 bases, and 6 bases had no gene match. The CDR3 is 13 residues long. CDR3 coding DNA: TGTGCCAGCAGTACTTCAGGGGGATACGAGCAGTACTTC. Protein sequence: CASSTSGGYEQYF.

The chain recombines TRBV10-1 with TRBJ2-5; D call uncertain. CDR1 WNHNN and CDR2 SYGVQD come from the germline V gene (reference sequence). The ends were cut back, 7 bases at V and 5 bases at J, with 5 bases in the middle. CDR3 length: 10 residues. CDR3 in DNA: TGCGCCAGCATACGGGAGACCCAGTACTTC. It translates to CASIRETQYF.

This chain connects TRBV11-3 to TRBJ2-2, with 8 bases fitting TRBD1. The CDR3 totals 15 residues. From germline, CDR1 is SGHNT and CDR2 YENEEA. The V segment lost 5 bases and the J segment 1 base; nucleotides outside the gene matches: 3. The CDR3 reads CASSLDRENTGELFF. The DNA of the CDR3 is TGTGCCAGCAGCCTGGACAGGGAGAACACCGGGGAGCTGTTTTTT.

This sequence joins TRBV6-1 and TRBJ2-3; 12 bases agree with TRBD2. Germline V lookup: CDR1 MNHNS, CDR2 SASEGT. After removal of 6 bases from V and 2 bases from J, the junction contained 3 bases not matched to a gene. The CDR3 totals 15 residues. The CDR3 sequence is CASSTSGRYTDTQYF. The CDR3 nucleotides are TGTGCCAGCAGCACTAGCGGGAGGTACACAGATACGCAGTATTTT.

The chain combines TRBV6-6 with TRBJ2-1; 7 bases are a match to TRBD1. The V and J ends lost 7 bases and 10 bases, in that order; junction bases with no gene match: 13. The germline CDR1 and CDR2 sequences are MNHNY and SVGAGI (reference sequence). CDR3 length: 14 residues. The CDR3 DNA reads TGTGCCAGCAACCCAGCAGGGGGAATGTACGAGCAGTTCTTC. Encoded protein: CASNPAGGMYEQFF.

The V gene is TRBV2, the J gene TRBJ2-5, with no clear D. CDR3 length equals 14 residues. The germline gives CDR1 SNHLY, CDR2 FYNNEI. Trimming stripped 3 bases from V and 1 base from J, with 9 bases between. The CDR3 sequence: CASSEIARQETQYF. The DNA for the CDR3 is TGTGCCAGCAGTGAGATAGCCCGCCAAGAGACCCAGTACTTC.

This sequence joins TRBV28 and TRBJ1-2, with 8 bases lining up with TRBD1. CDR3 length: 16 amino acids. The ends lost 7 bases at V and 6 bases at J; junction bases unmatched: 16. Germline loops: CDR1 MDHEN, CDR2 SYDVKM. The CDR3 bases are TGTGCCAGCAACCCGGGAGGACAGGGTTTAGTTAATGGCTACACCTTC. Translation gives CASNPGGQGLVNGYTF.

This CDR3 is CASSLLGDTYQETQYF. The DNA for the CDR3 is TGTGCCAGCAGCCTCCTTGGCGACACGTACCAAGAGACCCAGTACTTC. The rearrangement links TRBV14 to TRBJ2-5; D remains ambiguous. The germline CDR1 and CDR2 sequences are SGHDN and FVKESK. V was shortened by 4 bases and J by 0 bases, with 15 bases between the two germline ends. The CDR3 has 16 amino acids.